The 20 T cell receptor beta chains below all came from one sample that was sequenced in a study of lung T cells in sarcoidosis with Löfgren's syndrome. TCRdb recomputed calls from the reads with MiXCR, one row per CDR3 protein. The sample records approximately 2,300 distinct CDR3 sequences, 20% to 25% being singletons. Sequencing input: CD4+ T cells from bronchoalveolar lavage. These TCRs come from a human donor with sarcoidosis (Löfgren's syndrome or another form), or a control subject (not recorded which).

Turning to this clonotype: This may be a read error, as it is one base from a much larger clone. The V gene is TRBV9, the J gene TRBJ1-2; maybe TRBD1 (5 bases). The CDR3 consists of 13 residues. The germline V gene has CDR1 SGDLS and CDR2 YYNGEE. The CDR3 sequence is CASSVSWDYGYAF. Here the CDR3 DNA reads TGTGCCAGCAGCGTAAGTTGGGACTATGGCTACGCCTTC. The whole variable domain, remainder taken from reference TRBV9 and TRBJ1-2, is DSGVTQTPKHLITATGQRVTLRCSPRSGDLSVYWYQQSLDQGLQFLIQYYNGEERAKGNILERFSAQQFPDLHSELNLSSLELGDSALYFCASSVSWDYGYAFGSGTRLTVV.

This clonotype was detected once. One junction end does not reproduce the germline sequence, and a read error may be involved. The rearrangement uses TRBV20-1 and TRBJ2-7; no firm D call. CDR1 is DFQATT and CDR2 is SNEGSKA in the germline V gene (reference sequence). This CDR3 region has 12 residues. CDR3 DNA: TGCAGTGCTAGCGGTAGGTTCTACGAGCGGTACTTC. Its translation is CSASGRFYERYF.

At least ten counts were recorded for this clonotype. The rearrangement joins TRBV11-3 to TRBJ2-3; D possibly uses TRBD1 or TRBD2 (6 bases each). CDR1 SGHNT and CDR2 YENEEA come from the germline V gene. CDR3 length equals 15 residues. V gave up 2 bases and J gave up 2 bases, with 11 bases separating them. CDR3 coding DNA: TGTGCCAGCAGCTTAAACGCGGGACACACAGATACGCAGTATTTT. As protein: CASSLNAGHTDTQYF.

Sample share makes this clonotype medium-sized (0.01 to 0.1%). This chain uses TRBV2 with TRBJ2-7; TRBD1 matches at 11 bases. With V trimmed by 6 bases and J by 6 bases, 4 bases remained unmatched. The germline V gene has CDR1 SNHLY and CDR2 FYNNEI. The CDR3 spans 13 residues. The CDR3 DNA reads TGTGCCAGCAGAGGGACAGGGGGGGGCGAGCAGTACTTC. Amino acids: CASRGTGGGEQYF. Supplemented by reference TRBV2 and TRBJ2-7, the full variable domain reads EPEVTQTPSHQVTQMGQEVILRCVPISNHLYFYWYRQILGQKVEFLVSFYNNEISEKSEIFDDQFSVERPDGSNFTLKIRSTKLEDSAMYFCASRGTGGGEQYFGPGTRLTVT.

A word on this clonotype: This may come from a read error, since a much larger clone is one base off. The chain combines TRBV7-3 with TRBJ2-1; no clear D gene. The CDR3 has 13 residues. The V gene's germline CDR1 is SGHTA and CDR2 FQGTGA. In DNA, the CDR3 is TGTGTCAGCAGCTTCGGGTCTACGAATGAGCAGTTCTTC. Its translation is CVSSFGSTNEQFF.

This clonotype qualifies as medium-sized. The V gene is TRBV15, the J gene TRBJ1-3, with D possibly matching TRBD1 (5 bases). V was trimmed by 4 bases and J by 3 bases, leaving 13 bases between them. CDR1 LNHNV and CDR2 YYDKDF come from the germline V gene (reference sequence). The length of the CDR3 is 15 residues. Here the CDR3 reads CATSIYRGDGNTIYF. CDR3 bases: TGTGCCACCAGCATTTACCGGGGGGATGGAAACACCATATATTTT.

The chain combines TRBV29-1 with TRBJ2-7, with 11 positions matching TRBD2. Germline V gene sequence: CDR1 SQVTM, CDR2 ANQGSEA. The ends lost 6 bases at V and 4 bases at J; junction bases unmatched: 8. The CDR3 covers 14 residues. In nucleotides, the CDR3 is TGCAGCGTCCTAACTAGCGGGAGTCGGTACGAGCAGTACTTC. Translating gives CSVLTSGSRYEQYF.

Comment on this clonotype: The junction and the germline gene differ at one end; a read error may be behind it. This chain uses TRBV13 with TRBJ1-5; D unresolved. There are 16 residues in the CDR3. In germline, CDR1 is PRHDT, CDR2 FYEKMQ (reference sequence). CDR3 protein: CASSLGTLGSNQSQHF. CDR3 DNA sequence: TGTGCCAGCAGCTTAGGAACACTTGGGAGCAATCAGTCCCAGCATTTT.

By proportion, this clonotype is large. V is TRBV10-3 and J is TRBJ1-5, with TRBD1 matching over 7 bases. Losses at the gene ends were 5 bases for V and 5 bases for J; bases not matched to a gene: 3. The germline CDR1 and CDR2 sequences are ENHRY and SYGVKD. The CDR3 consists of 13 residues. This CDR3 reads CAISRDSDQPQHF. CDR3 sequence (DNA): TGTGCCATCAGTCGGGACAGTGATCAGCCCCAGCATTTT.

This clonotype has at least ten counts. The chain has TRBV7-3 and TRBJ1-1, with no clear D. V lost 5 bases and J 7 bases, leaving 14 bases between the germline ends. The CDR3 length is 13 residues. The germline V gene encodes CDR1 SGHTA and CDR2 FQGTGA. The DNA for the CDR3 is TGTGCCAGCAGCCCCGTTCTGGCCGGTGAAGCTTTCTTT. Translation: CASSPVLAGEAFF.

By proportion, this clonotype is large. J is TRBJ2-5 and V is TRBV2; D is ambiguous. This CDR3 is 13 amino acids long. The germline V and J ends were trimmed by 3 bases and 3 bases, with 8 bases remaining between them. Germline CDR1 is SNHLY and CDR2 is FYNNEI. This CDR3 reads CASSEERKETQYF. In nucleotides, the CDR3 is TGTGCCAGCAGTGAGGAAAGGAAAGAGACCCAGTACTTC.

To note about this clonotype: This may arise from a read error, as a much more abundant clone is one base away. The J gene is TRBJ2-7, the V gene TRBV10-1; perhaps TRBD1 as D (5 bases). CDR3 length: 12 amino acids. Germline V gene lookup returns CDR1 WNHNN and CDR2 SYGVQD (reference sequence). CDR3 residues: CASSNSGYDQYF. The CDR3 DNA is TGCGCCAGCTCGAATTCAGGGTACGATCAGTACTTC.

This clonotype is large. The rearrangement links TRBV9 to TRBJ2-3; the D gene is possibly TRBD2 (6 bases). The CDR3 is 14 amino acids. CDR1 is SGDLS, CDR2 YYNGEE, per germline. The ends were cut back, 7 bases at V and 1 base at J, with 13 bases in the middle. The CDR3 is CASGTSPGTDTQYF. Here the CDR3 DNA reads TGTGCCAGCGGGACTTCCCCCGGCACAGATACGCAGTATTTT.

By its share, this clonotype is medium-sized. This chain uses TRBV6-6 with TRBJ1-1, with D uncertain. Germline CDR1 is MNHNY and CDR2 is SVGAGI (reference sequence). The V end lost 2 bases, the J end lost 7 bases, and 14 bases lay between the germline ends. The CDR3 sequence is 14 residues long. The CDR3 nucleotides are TGTGCCAGCAGTTACGGGCCGGCGGAAGGTGAAGCTTTCTTT. Translating gives CASSYGPAEGEAFF.

This clonotype is large within its sample. This rearrangement joins TRBV4-1 to TRBJ1-4; D call uncertain. V gave up 8 bases and J gave up 6 bases, with 16 bases separating them. The CDR3 runs to 14 residues. From germline, CDR1 is MGHRA and CDR2 YSYEKL. This CDR3 is CASGLYEPDEKLFF. The CDR3 nucleotides read TGCGCCAGCGGACTATACGAGCCTGATGAAAAACTGTTTTTT.

This clonotype is medium-sized by share. The chain has TRBV30 and TRBJ1-3, with unresolved D. The CDR3 length is 13 residues. The V gene's germline CDR1 is GTSNPN and CDR2 SVGIG (reference sequence). V shed 3 bases and J shed 1 base, with 7 bases lying between them. CDR3 protein: CAWSPTSGNTIYF. The CDR3 nucleotides read TGTGCCTGGAGCCCTACATCTGGAAACACCATATATTTT.

This clonotype was recorded at least ten times. The V gene is TRBV29-1, the J gene TRBJ2-7, with a weak D call TRBD1 (6 bases). The CDR3 runs to 13 residues. Germline values: CDR1 SQVTM, CDR2 ANQGSEA. V was clipped by 8 bases and J by 2 bases, with 16 bases between them. The CDR3 region is CSFSLTGPYEQYF. CDR3 nucleotide sequence: TGCAGCTTCTCCCTTACAGGGCCCTACGAGCAGTACTTC.

A remark on this clonotype: A clone one base away is much larger, so this may be a read error. This chain links TRBV11-2 with TRBJ2-7; 14 bases are shared with TRBD2. The DNA end lines up better with TRBJ2-1; the J call may be wrong. Germline values: CDR1 SGHAT, CDR2 FQNNGV. The CDR3 is 16 amino acids. CDR3 nucleotide sequence: TGTGCCAGCAGCTATGAGGGGACTAGCGGGAGCATCGAGCAGTTCTTC. Translating it yields CASSYEGTSGSIEQFF.

On this clonotype: This may be a read error: a much more frequent sequence differs by one nucleotide. This sequence joins TRBV11-2 and TRBJ2-7; 14 nucleotides agree with TRBD2. The length of the CDR3 is 16 residues. With 4 bases clipped from V and 6 bases from J, the junction kept 8 bases outside the gene matches. Germline V gives CDR1 SGHAT, CDR2 FQNNGV. The CDR3 protein is CASSYEGTSGGIEQYF. The CDR3 DNA follows: TGTGCCAGCAGCTATGAGGGGACTAGCGGGGGCATCGAGCAGTACTTC.

The rearrangement uses TRBV2 and TRBJ1-2; no clear D. Germline V lookup: CDR1 SNHLY, CDR2 FYNNEI. Trimming removed 5 bases at V and 3 bases at J, with 16 bases between. The CDR3 is made up of 15 amino acids. CDR3 DNA: TGTGCCAGCAGTAGATCGGGAAACGCTGACTATGGCTACACCTTC. Translated, it gives CASSRSGNADYGYTF.